This paragraph reports one T cell receptor beta chain. The target antigen is unknown. The CDR3 end is not reached by the read, which stops 3 residues before it; the germline J gene fills it in. J gave up 0 bases and V 2 bases, and 11 bases lay outside the gene matches. The CDR3 totals 20 residues. Germline CDR1 is MRHNA and CDR2 is SNTAGT. The method was immunoSEQ multiplex PCR; TCRdb's version includes in-frame clones alone and lacks a portion of them. Here the sample table reports about 39,000 clones. The sample belongs to a study of T cells in women clearing cervical HPV infection. At the level of the study: HLA type stays a possible confounder, typing being limited.

Study-wide results and limits: Richness differences could reflect unmeasured T-cell content per sample.

The chain links TRBV6-4 to TRBJ2-6, with 9 bases identical to TRBD1. The specimen sequenced was blood buffy coat. The receptor was isolated from a woman between 18 and 70 years old with a cervical HPV16 infection that either progressed to CIN3+ or cleared (not recorded which). The sequenced part of the CDR3 DNA is TGTGCCAGCAGTGACCAAGGAGAGGGACAGGGCCCCTCTGGGGCCAACGTC. Its protein product is CASSDQGEGQGPSGANV. The whole CDR3 protein reads CASSDQGEGQGPSGANVLTF.